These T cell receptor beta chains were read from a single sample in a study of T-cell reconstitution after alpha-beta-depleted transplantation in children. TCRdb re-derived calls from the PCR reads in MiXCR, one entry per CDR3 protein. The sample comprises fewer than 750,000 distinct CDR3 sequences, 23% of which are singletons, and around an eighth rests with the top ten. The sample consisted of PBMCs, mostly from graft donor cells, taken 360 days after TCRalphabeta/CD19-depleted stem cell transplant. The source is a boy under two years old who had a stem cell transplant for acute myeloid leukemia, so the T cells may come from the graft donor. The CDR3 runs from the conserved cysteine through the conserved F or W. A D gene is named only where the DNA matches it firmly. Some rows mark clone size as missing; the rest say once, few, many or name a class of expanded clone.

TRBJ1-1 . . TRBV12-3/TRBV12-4 TGTGCCAGCAGTTCCGATCGGGCTGAAGCTTTCTTT CASSSDRAEAFF
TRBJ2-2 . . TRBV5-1 TGCGCCAGCAACTTAAGGGTAAACACCGGGGAGCTGTTTTTT CASNLRVNTGELFF
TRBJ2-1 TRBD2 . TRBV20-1 TGCAGTGCGGGGCGGGGGAACTACAATGAGCAGTTCTTC CSAGRGNYNEQFF
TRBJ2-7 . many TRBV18 TGTGCCAGCTCAGGGTACAGCTCCTACGAGCAGTACTTC CASSGYSSYEQYF
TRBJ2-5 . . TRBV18 TGTGCCAGCTCGCCGGACTGGCCTCAAGAGACCCAGTACTTC CASSPDWPQETQYF
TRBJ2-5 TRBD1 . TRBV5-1 TGCGCCAGCAAACGGGTACAGGGGCAAGAGACCCAGTACTTC CASKRVQGQETQYF
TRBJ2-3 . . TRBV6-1 TGTGCCAGCAGTGAAGTCGGTCGCACAGATACGCAGTATTTT CASSEVGRTDTQYF
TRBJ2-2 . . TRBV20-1 TGCAGTGTCAAGAGGGGCCGGGGGATCAACACCGGGGAGCTGTTTTTT CSVKRGRGINTGELFF
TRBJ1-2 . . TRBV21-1 TGTGCCAGCAGCAATCCCCTCGATCGAAGGGCGATCAGGGATGGCTACACCTTC CASSNPLDRRAIRDGYTF
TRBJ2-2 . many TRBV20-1 TGCAGTGCTAGAGGGCTAGCCGACACCGGGGAGCTGTTTTTT CSARGLADTGELFF
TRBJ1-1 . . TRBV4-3 TGCGCCAGCAGCCAAGATACCAGGGACACTGAAGCTTTCTTT CASSQDTRDTEAFF
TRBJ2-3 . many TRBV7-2 TGTGCCAGCAGCTTCTCCAGTGCTAGCACAGATACGCAGTATTTT CASSFSSASTDTQYF
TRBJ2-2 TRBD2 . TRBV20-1 TGCTGTGCTAGAGATCCTGCGACTAGCCCCTACGGGGAGCTGTTTTTT CCARDPATSPYGELFF
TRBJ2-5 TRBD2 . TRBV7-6 TGTGCCAGCAGCTGGAGACAACCGGGGGGAGAGACCCAGTACTTC CASSWRQPGGETQYF
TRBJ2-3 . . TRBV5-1 TGCGCCAGCAGCTTCGACAGGCGGGCAGATACGCAGTATTTT CASSFDRRADTQYF
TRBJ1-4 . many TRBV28 TGTGCCAGCAGTCCCAGGGGACACCCGAATGAAAAACTGTTTTTT CASSPRGHPNEKLFF
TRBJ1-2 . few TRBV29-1 TGCAGCGTTGCTAAACTAGAAACCGGGGGTAGCCGGTTGTCTGGCTACACCTTC CSVAKLETGGSRLSGYTF
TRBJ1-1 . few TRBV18 TGTGCCAGCTCACCATGGGGGGGGCGCACTGAAGCTTTCTTT CASSPWGGRTEAFF